Presented here are 7 T cell receptor beta chains from one specimen sequenced in a study of molecular identifiers for immune sequencing clone quantification. Each CDR3 protein gets one entry after TCRdb re-called the PCR reads with MiXCR. The sample includes about 32,000 distinct CDR3 sequences, 15% to 20% of them seen just once. The sample was naive CD8+ T cells from blood, with Jurkat cell RNA spiked in. Subset specified: FACS-sorted CD8+CD4-CCR7+CD45RA+ naive T cells. All receptors come from a human donor in good health. Some libraries in this study had Jurkat cell RNA spiked in.

This clonotype came up a few times. J is TRBJ2-5 and V is TRBV7-9; D unclear. The V end was cut by 3 bases, the J end by 0 bases, with 14 bases between. Germline V gene sequence: CDR1 SEHNR, CDR2 FQNEAQ (reference sequence). CDR3 length: 16 residues. The CDR3 reads CASSFYPAAYQETQYF. The CDR3, as DNA: TGTGCCAGCAGCTTTTATCCGGCCGCGTACCAAGAGACCCAGTACTTC.

This clonotype came up many times. V gene TRBV20-1 combines with J gene TRBJ2-7; TRBD2 is a possible D gene (6 bases). In germline, CDR1 is DFQATT, CDR2 SNEGSKA (reference sequence). V lost 1 base to trimming and J lost 2 bases, with 12 bases between them. The CDR3 extends over 14 amino acids. This CDR3 is CSARARGTAYEQYF. The CDR3 nucleotides read TGCAGTGCTAGAGCCCGGGGGACTGCCTACGAGCAGTACTTC.

This chain connects TRBV27 to TRBJ2-1; the match to TRBD2 covers 7 bases. Losses at the gene ends were 7 bases for V and 6 bases for J; bases not matched to a gene: 15. This CDR3 region has 16 residues. Germline values: CDR1 MNHEY, CDR2 SMNVEV (reference sequence). In nucleotides, the CDR3 is TGTGCCAGCAAGGACATGGCGGGAGTCTGGCTCAATGAGCAGTTCTTC. Residues: CASKDMAGVWLNEQFF.

In its sample, this clonotype was seen a few times. V gene TRBV27 combines with J gene TRBJ2-1, with TRBD2 identical over 8 bases. V lost 3 bases, J lost 5 bases, and 6 bases stayed unmatched. Germline loops: CDR1 MNHEY, CDR2 SMNVEV (reference sequence). The CDR3 consists of 15 residues. The CDR3 is CASSFGLAGNNEQFF. In nucleotides, the CDR3 is TGTGCCAGCAGTTTCGGGCTAGCGGGCAACAATGAGCAGTTCTTC.

The table lists this clonotype with many counts. The chain joins TRBV5-1 to TRBJ1-1, with D maybe TRBD1 (6 bases). Germline V CDR1 and CDR2: SGHRS, YFSETQ. V was shortened by 1 base and J by 3 bases, with 13 bases between the two germline ends. CDR3 length equals 15 residues. CDR3 nucleotide sequence: TGCGCCAGCAGCTTGACGATACAGGGAGACACTGAAGCTTTCTTT. Its protein is CASSLTIQGDTEAFF.

The chain recombines TRBV12-3 or TRBV12-4 with TRBJ2-2; D perhaps matches TRBD1 (7 bases). Trimming removed 5 bases at V and 3 bases at J, with 13 bases between. CDR3 length: 15 amino acids. CDR3 residues: CASSRTGGDTGELFF. The DNA for the CDR3 is TGTGCCAGCAGTAGGACAGGAGGGGACACCGGGGAGCTGTTTTTT.

On this clonotype: Being one base from a much bigger clone, this may be a read error. V usage is TRBV12-3 or TRBV12-4 and J usage is TRBJ2-3; D is undetermined. Between the trimmed V and J ends, which lost 8 bases and 2 bases, there was a span of 8 bases. CDR3 length equals 12 residues. This CDR3 reads CASGTHTDTQYF. CDR3 sequence (DNA): TGTGCCAGCGGTACTCACACAGATACGCAGTATTTT.